The 20 T cell receptor beta chains below come from one sample, sequenced in a study of blood T cells in healthy people across ages. With a J-beta primer mix and a sample-barcoded 5' primer, a second PCR ran about 7 to 12 cycles. TCRdb re-derived calls from the 5' RACE reads in MiXCR, one entry per CDR3 protein. The repertoire holds about 1.4 million distinct CDR3 sequences, with 59% as singletons. The specimen was blood. The receptor set was obtained from a young man in good health.

This rearrangement joins TRBV28 to TRBJ2-7; weak D call: TRBD1 (6 bases). The J call may be incorrect, as the DNA end agrees better with TRBJ2-5. The CDR3 sequence is 13 residues long. Germline lookup yields CDR1 MDHEN and CDR2 SYDVKM. The CDR3 coding sequence is TGTGCCAGCATCGTGGGAAGGGGGGAGACCCAGTACTTC. It is translated as CASIVGRGETQYF.

V and J are TRBV28 and TRBJ2-1; 8 bases are a match to TRBD2. Germline CDR1 and CDR2: MDHEN and SYDVKM. CDR3 length: 14 amino acids. V lost 10 bases, J lost 2 bases, and 7 bases stayed unmatched. CDR3 protein: CATGGQGPYNEQFF. CDR3 in DNA: TGTGCCACGGGGGGGCAGGGGCCCTACAATGAGCAGTTCTTC. The full variable domain, in which reference TRBV28 and TRBJ2-1 provide the parts outside the CDR3, is DVKVTQSSRYLVKRTGEKVFLECVQDMDHENMFWYRQDPGLGLRLIYFSYDVKMKEKGDIPEGYSVSREKKERFSLILESASTNQTSMYLCATGGQGPYNEQFFGPGTRLTVL.

V usage is TRBV6-2 or TRBV6-3 and J usage is TRBJ1-2, with D uncertain. Germline V lookup: CDR1 MNHEY, CDR2 SVGEGT. With 1 base removed from V and 5 bases from J, the gap between germline ends came to 8 bases. This CDR3 has 13 residues. The CDR3 nucleotides read TGTGCCAGCAGTTACTTGGTGGATTATGGCTACACCTTC. It codes for CASSYLVDYGYTF.

The V call is TRBV12-3 or TRBV12-4, the J call TRBJ2-1; 7 nucleotides agree with TRBD1. There are 17 residues in the CDR3. V dropped 5 bases and J dropped 1; count of bases not matched to a gene: 11. The CDR3 nucleotides read TGTGCCAGCAGTAACTCTTTCGGGACAGCTTCCTACAATGAGCAGTTCTTC. It specifies CASSNSFGTASYNEQFF.

The chain recombines TRBV12-3 or TRBV12-4 with TRBJ2-3; possibly TRBD1 or TRBD2 for D (5 bases each). V was shortened by 7 bases and J by 1 base, with 12 bases between the two germline ends. The CDR3 loop spans 14 amino acids. The CDR3 spells CASNPEGRTDTQYF. CDR3 DNA: TGTGCCAGCAACCCCGAGGGGCGCACAGATACGCAGTATTTT.

The gene calls are TRBV10-3 and TRBJ2-3, with D possibly TRBD2 on 7 matching bases. Germline CDR1 ENHRY, CDR2 SYGVKD. This CDR3 has 16 amino acids. With 5 bases removed from V and 9 bases from J, the gap between germline ends came to 24 bases. CDR3 DNA sequence: TGTGCCATCAGTCCTCGGGCGGGGGCCCTCGACTACACGCAGTATTTT. Encoded protein: CAISPRAGALDYTQYF.

J is TRBJ2-1 and V is TRBV2; D is undetermined. The germline CDR1 and CDR2 sequences are SNHLY and FYNNEI. The CDR3 sequence is 9 residues long. Deletions cut 6 bases from V and 8 bases from J, with 2 bases between. Written as DNA, the CDR3 is TGTGCCAGCAGGGATGAGCAGTTCTTC. Translating gives CASRDEQFF.

V usage is TRBV5-1 and J usage is TRBJ2-6, with unresolved D. Between the trimmed V and J ends, which lost 2 bases and 0 bases, there was a span of 9 bases. Germline V gene sequence: CDR1 SGHRS, CDR2 YFSETQ. The CDR3 has 16 residues. For the CDR3, the DNA is TGCGCCAGCAGCTTCGACGGAAACTCTGGGGCCAACGTCCTGACTTTC. As protein: CASSFDGNSGANVLTF.

The rearrangement uses TRBV12-3 or TRBV12-4 and TRBJ1-4, with a weak D call TRBD1 (6 bases). CDR3 size: 13 residues. The ends were cut back, 4 bases at V and 3 bases at J, with 6 bases in the middle. CDR3 sequence (DNA): TGTGCCAGCAGTTGGACAGCTAATGAAAAACTGTTTTTT. Its translation is CASSWTANEKLFF.

The chain is built from TRBV12-5 and TRBJ2-5, with D possibly called TRBD1 or TRBD2 (5 bases each). Trimming shortened V by 6 bases and J by 5 bases, and 16 bases separated the two germline ends. Germline CDR1 reads LGHNT; CDR2 reads FRNRAP. The CDR3 consists of 14 residues. CDR3 DNA: TGTGCTAGTGGCCCGGGTGGGGGACGGGAGACCCAGTACTTC. Its translation: CASGPGGGRETQYF.

V gene TRBV13 combines with J gene TRBJ2-5, with 11 positions matching TRBD1. Germline V CDR1 and CDR2: PRHDT, FYEKMQ (reference sequence). J lost 11 bases, V lost 1 base, and 12 bases had no gene match. The CDR3 sequence is 16 residues long. CDR3 region: CASSLAPGQGGNEQYF. As DNA, the CDR3 is TGTGCCAGCAGCTTAGCCCCGGGACAGGGGGGCAATGAGCAGTACTTC. The complete variable domain, with remaining parts taken from reference TRBV13 and TRBJ2-5, reads AAGVIQSPRHLIKEKRETATLKCYPIPRHDTVYWYQQGPGQDPQFLISFYEKMQSDKGSIPDRFSAQQFSDYHSELNMSSLELGDSALYFCASSLAPGQGGNEQYFGPGTRLLVL.

This clonotype was seen more than once but under ten times. The rearrangement uses TRBV7-9 and TRBJ1-1; the D is unclear. This CDR3 has 15 amino acids. In germline, CDR1 is SEHNR, CDR2 FQNEAQ (reference sequence). Trimming stripped 1 base from V and 4 bases from J, with 13 bases between. The CDR3 DNA sequence: TGTGCCAGCAGCTTAGGGGTCGGGCGGGGCACTGAAGCTTTCTTT. Translated, it gives CASSLGVGRGTEAFF.

This chain links TRBV2 with TRBJ2-1, with 9 bases lining up with TRBD2. Germline V gene data show CDR1 as SNHLY and CDR2 as FYNNEI. Trimming took 0 bases from V and 2 from J; bases not matched to a gene: 5. The CDR3 totals 17 residues. CDR3 amino acids: CASSEAGGGAPYNEQFF. The DNA of the CDR3 is TGTGCCAGCAGTGAAGCGGGCGGGGGGGCACCCTACAATGAGCAGTTCTTC.

This chain uses TRBV11-2 with TRBJ2-7, with 9 positions matching TRBD1. CDR1 and CDR2 from the germline V gene are SGHAT and FQNNGV. The CDR3 covers 16 residues. With V trimmed by 4 bases and J by 4 bases, 11 bases remained unmatched. The CDR3 DNA reads as TGTGCCAGCAGCTCAACGCCGGGACAGGGAGGGTACGAGCAGTACTTC. It codes for CASSSTPGQGGYEQYF.

The chain employs TRBV7-2 and TRBJ2-1; TRBD1 matches at 9 bases. The germline V gene encodes CDR1 SGHTA and CDR2 FQGNSA. V lost 5 bases to trimming and J lost 6 bases; unmatched junction nucleotides: 8. The length of the CDR3 is 15 residues. The CDR3 bases are TGTGCCAGCAGCCCCCGGGACAGGGTCCCCAATGAGCAGTTCTTC. Its translation is CASSPRDRVPNEQFF. Full variable domain (rest looked up from reference TRBV7-2 and TRBJ2-1): GAGVSQSPSNKVTEKGKDVELRCDPISGHTALYWYRQSLGQGLEFLIYFQGNSAPDKSGLPSDRFSAERTGGSVSTLTIQRTQQEDSAVYLCASSPRDRVPNEQFFGPGTRLTVL.

This chain joins TRBV15 and TRBJ1-4; no definite D call. The CDR3 extends over 15 amino acids. V lost 5 bases and J lost 7, with 17 bases in between. Germline assignment: CDR1 LNHNV and CDR2 YYDKDF (reference sequence). CDR3 sequence (DNA): TGTGCCACCAGCTCACACCCCCGGGTCGGTGAAAAACTGTTTTTT. Translation gives CATSSHPRVGEKLFF.

The rearrangement joins TRBV13 to TRBJ2-4, with D uncertain. The DNA end is a closer match to TRBJ2-7, so the J assignment may be wrong. The CDR3 loop spans 13 amino acids. The germline CDR1 and CDR2 sequences are PRHDT and FYEKMQ (reference sequence). The CDR3 DNA sequence: TGTGCCAGCACTGCATCGGCAACTTACGAGCAGTACTTC. This encodes CASTASATYEQYF.

Comments on this clonotype: A single base separates this from a much larger clone, so it may be a read error. The chain has TRBV27 and TRBJ1-1; no clear D gene. The germline V gene has CDR1 MNHEY and CDR2 SMNVEV (reference sequence). The CDR3 has 13 residues. V dropped 1 base and J dropped 1 base, with 4 bases sitting between them. CDR3 loop: CASSLYKNTEAFF. DNA of the CDR3: TGTGCCAGCAGTTTATACAAGAACACTGAAGCTTTCTTT.

The CDR3 DNA is TGTGCCAGCAGGGACAGCGTTCCCAATGAGCAGTTCTTC. Amino acids: CASRDSVPNEQFF. The V call is TRBV6-5, the J call TRBJ2-1; D is perhaps TRBD1 (6 bases). This CDR3 has 13 residues. Per germline, CDR1 MNHEY and CDR2 SVGAGI. Between the trimmed V and J ends, which lost 6 bases and 6 bases, there was a span of 12 bases.

Regarding this clonotype: The junction shows a germline mismatch at one end, possibly a read error. The CDR3 DNA sequence: TGTGCCGGCAGCTTAGGGCGGCTCAATGAGCAGTTCTTC. It encodes CAGSLGRLNEQFF. The J gene is TRBJ2-1, the V gene TRBV7-9; the D is unclear. The germline V gene encodes CDR1 SEHNR and CDR2 FQNEAQ (reference sequence). This CDR3 is built from 13 residues.